The 10 T cell receptor beta chains listed next were all sequenced from one sample in a study of blood T cell repertoires in COVID-19. This table comes from immunoSEQ multiplex PCR, and its TCRdb copy is limited to in-frame clones, with some not included. The table records roughly 180,000 clones, 80% of them present only once. Source material: PBMCs or T cells enriched from blood (not recorded which). Receptor source: a man between 60 and 70 years old who had been exposed to COVID-19.

The rearrangement joins TRBV27 to TRBJ1-2; D is ambiguous. The CDR3 is made up of 14 amino acids. The germline gives CDR1 MNHEY, CDR2 SMNVEV (reference sequence). The V and J ends lost 4 bases and 7 bases respectively, with 16 bases between them. CDR3 sequence (DNA): TGTGCCAGCAGTTCACCCTGGAGGTTGAGTGGCTACACCTTC. This sequence encodes CASSSPWRLSGYTF.

The J gene is TRBJ1-4, the V gene TRBV27; the D gene is possibly TRBD1 (5 bases). Germline CDR1 MNHEY, CDR2 SMNVEV (reference sequence). This CDR3 has 16 amino acids. Trimming took 6 bases from V and 0 from J, leaving 14 bases between them. CDR3: CASRGGGVSTNEKLFF. CDR3 DNA sequence: TGTGCCAGCAGGGGGGGTGGAGTTTCAACTAATGAAAAACTGTTTTTT.

Only a few counts were recorded for this clone. The V gene is TRBV2, the J gene TRBJ1-1; 7 nucleotides match TRBD1. There are 11 residues in the CDR3. Germline V gene lookup returns CDR1 SNHLY and CDR2 FYNNEI. With 8 bases clipped from V and 5 bases from J, the junction kept 2 bases outside the gene matches. The CDR3 DNA reads as TGTGCCAGCCAGGGGGAAACTGAAGCTTTCTTT. Translated, it gives CASQGETEAFF.

This clone was seen just once. The chain combines TRBV14 with TRBJ2-1, with 7 bases lining up with TRBD2. Germline CDR1 reads SGHDN; CDR2 reads FVKESK. V lost 1 base and J lost 2; bases outside the gene matches: 5. This CDR3 is built from 16 residues. The CDR3, as DNA: TGTGCCAGCAGCCAAGTCCGGCTAGCGGCCTACAATGAGCAGTTCTTC. Translation gives CASSQVRLAAYNEQFF.

The chain recombines TRBV27 with TRBJ1-2; 8 bases match TRBD1. CDR1 is MNHEY and CDR2 is SMNVEV in the germline V gene (reference sequence). CDR3 length: 13 residues. The ends lost 5 bases at V and 8 bases at J; junction bases unmatched: 7. CDR3 DNA: TGTGCCAGCAGTACCCAGGGGGCGCGGGGCTACACCTTC. Its translation is CASSTQGARGYTF.

The chain is built from TRBV5-4 and TRBJ2-1; D remains unclear. V gave up 0 bases and J gave up 7 bases, with 14 bases separating them. The CDR3 has 15 amino acids. CDR1 is SGHNT, CDR2 YYREEE, per germline (reference sequence). This CDR3 reads CASSLESRRKNEQFF. As DNA, the CDR3 is TGTGCCAGCAGCTTGGAGTCTAGACGAAAGAATGAGCAGTTCTTC.

The gene calls are TRBV5-6 and TRBJ2-1; 7 nucleotides match TRBD2. Germline values: CDR1 SGHDT, CDR2 YYEEEE. After removal of 3 bases from V and 7 bases from J, the junction contained 10 bases not matched to a gene. The CDR3 sequence is 15 residues long. In DNA form, the CDR3 reads TGTGCCAGCAGCTCCCGGGGGAGGGGACCAAATGAGCAGTTCTTC. Its protein product is CASSSRGRGPNEQFF.

The rearrangement uses TRBV7-3 and TRBJ2-1, with TRBD2 identical over 12 bases. V lost 5 bases, J lost 7 bases, and 12 bases stayed unmatched. This CDR3 region has 17 residues. Germline CDR1 and CDR2: SGHTA and FQGTGA. The CDR3 region is CASSPVGLAGSLNEQFF. As DNA, the CDR3 is TGTGCCAGCAGCCCGGTCGGACTAGCGGGATCTTTAAATGAGCAGTTCTTC.

The chain carries TRBV3-1 (or the pseudogene TRBV3-2) and TRBJ2-1, with D maybe TRBD2 (5 bases). The CDR3 runs to 15 residues. The V end was cut by 6 bases, the J end by 4 bases, with 16 bases between. Germline values: CDR1 LGHDT, CDR2 YNNKEL (reference sequence). CDR3 sequence (DNA): TGTGCCAGCAGGCATGATGGCGGGCTATACAATGAGCAGTTCTTC. This gives the protein CASRHDGGLYNEQFF.

This sequence joins TRBV18 and TRBJ2-1; TRBD1 matches at 11 bases. J gave up 4 bases and V 3 bases, and 5 bases lay outside the gene matches. The germline V gene has CDR1 KGHSH and CDR2 LQKENI. The CDR3 runs to 16 residues. The CDR3 DNA is TGTGCCAGCTCACCGCTAGGACAGGGGGCTTACAATGAGCAGTTCTTC. Translation: CASSPLGQGAYNEQFF.